Listed here are 8 T cell receptor beta chains from one sample, sequenced in a study of memory CD4+ T cells and cytomegalovirus serostatus. The sort gate was single viable CD3+CD4+CD8-CD45RO+ cells for memory CD4+ T cells. The method was immunoSEQ multiplex PCR; TCRdb's version includes in-frame clones alone and lacks a portion of them. The data contain roughly 76,000 clones, around 78% of them singletons. The sequenced sample consisted of memory CD4+ T cells from blood. All receptors come from an adult in good health and CMV-seropositive.

The CDR3 here is CASSLPLGEQYF. Written as DNA, the CDR3 is TGTGCCAGCAGCTTACCTCTGGGGGAGCAGTACTTC. The chain is built from TRBV7-2 and TRBJ2-7; D is ambiguous. The V end was cut by 2 bases, the J end by 7 bases, with 9 bases between. Germline V CDR1 and CDR2: SGHTA, FQGNSA. This CDR3 has 12 amino acids.

The chain recombines TRBV5-1 with TRBJ2-2, with D maybe TRBD2 (6 bases). The CDR3 runs 14 residues. Deletions cut 7 bases from V and 4 bases from J, with 14 bases between. Germline-derived CDR1 and CDR2 are SGHRS and YFSETQ. CDR3 amino acids: CASSSGLLTGELFF. The CDR3 nucleotides are TGCGCCAGCTCTTCGGGACTGCTCACCGGGGAGCTGTTTTTT.

V usage is TRBV5-1 and J usage is TRBJ2-1; TRBD1 matches 9 bases. The ends lost 4 bases at V and 1 base at J; junction bases unmatched: 3. Germline CDR1 SGHRS, CDR2 YFSETQ. CDR3 length: 15 residues. The DNA for the CDR3 is TGCGCCAGCAGCCGGGGACAGGGATCCTACAATGAGCAGTTCTTC. It translates to CASSRGQGSYNEQFF.

CDR3: CATSREVGETQYF. Written as DNA, the CDR3 is TGTGCCACCAGCAGAGAGGTTGGCGAGACCCAGTACTTC. The rearrangement joins TRBV15 to TRBJ2-5; D not resolved. CDR1 and CDR2 from the germline V gene are LNHNV and YYDKDF (reference sequence). Trimming stripped 0 bases from V and 5 bases from J, with 7 bases between. CDR3 length: 13 residues.

The rearrangement links TRBV6-1 to TRBJ2-1, with 12 nucleotides matching TRBD1. Germline CDR1 and CDR2: MNHNS and SASEGT. The CDR3 runs 15 residues. The V gene end was trimmed by 8 bases and the J gene end by 6 bases; junction bases not matched to a gene: 8. The CDR3 loop is CASYGGTGGPNEQFF. The CDR3 region has the DNA TGTGCCAGCTATGGAGGGACAGGGGGCCCCAATGAGCAGTTCTTC.

The chain uses TRBV18 and TRBJ1-5, with 9 bases aligning to TRBD1. The V gene end was trimmed by 3 bases and the J gene end by 5 bases; junction bases not matched to a gene: 5. In germline, CDR1 is KGHSH, CDR2 LQKENI. This CDR3 comprises 15 residues. CDR3 sequence reads: CASSPSGTGYQPQHF. Here the CDR3 DNA reads TGTGCCAGCTCACCTTCCGGGACAGGGTATCAGCCCCAGCATTTT.

The genes are TRBV5-1 and TRBJ2-7; D could derive from TRBD1 or TRBD2 (5 bases each). CDR1 and CDR2 from the germline V gene are SGHRS and YFSETQ. The CDR3 is 13 residues long. Trimming cost V 3 bases and J 6 bases, with 13 bases left between them. The CDR3 sequence is CASSWDHVTEQYF. The CDR3 DNA sequence: TGCGCCAGCAGCTGGGACCATGTTACCGAGCAGTACTTC.

The rearrangement uses TRBV2 and TRBJ1-3, with 8 bases lining up with TRBD1. V shed 6 bases, J shed 0 bases, and the junction held 10 bases outside the gene matches. Germline V lookup: CDR1 SNHLY, CDR2 FYNNEI. This CDR3 has 17 amino acids. Here the CDR3 reads CASSGGGRGPSGNTIYF. CDR3 coding DNA: TGTGCCAGCAGCGGTGGGGGCAGGGGGCCCTCTGGAAACACCATATATTTT. Supplemented by reference TRBV2 and TRBJ1-3, the full variable domain reads EPEVTQTPSHQVTQMGQEVILRCVPISNHLYFYWYRQILGQKVEFLVSFYNNEISEKSEIFDDQFSVERPDGSNFTLKIRSTKLEDSAMYFCASSGGGRGPSGNTIYFGEGSWLTVV.